This T cell receptor beta chain was identified in a study of somatic mutations in cytotoxic T cells in rheumatoid arthritis. The overall study: At nearly 100% purity, some V beta antibody-stained T-cell populations were flow-sorted, and these included V beta1+ cells that were sequenced for TCRB. Study-wide results and caveats: It was found that CD8+ T-cell clonality in rheumatoid arthritis patients did not differ significantly from that in age-matched healthy controls. The study found CD8+ clonality increased with age in rheumatoid arthritis patients, not healthy controls.

Comments on this clone: The antigen remains unidentified.

Between the trimmed V and J ends, which lost 2 bases and 12 bases, there was a span of 23 bases. The CDR3 is made up of 15 amino acids. CDR1 and CDR2 from the germline V gene are SGHTS and YDEGEE. Source study methods: Of patient CD8+ clones exceeding 1%, few matched published virus-specific TCRB sequences. The table came from immunoSEQ multiplex PCR; TCRdb's copy has only in-frame clones and leaves some out. The V and J calls and clone size were taken over from that table, and D and trimming were inferred from the DNA. Of 10,000 or so clones in the sample, over 75% were seen once. The chain recombines TRBV5-8 with TRBJ1-2; a weak D match, TRBD1 (6 bases). The receptor was derived from an adult with rheumatoid arthritis. Specimen: CD8+ T cells sorted from blood. The chain's CDR3 is CASSLGQTILVGDTF. CDR3 DNA sequence: TGTGCCAGCAGCTTAGGACAGACGATCCTGGTCGGAGACACCTTC. The full variable domain, in which reference TRBV5-8 and TRBJ1-2 provide the parts outside the CDR3, is EAGVTQSPTHLIKTRGQQATLRCSPISGHTSVYWYQQALGLGLQFLLWYDEGEERNRGNFPPRFSGRQFPNYSSELNVNALELEDSALYLCASSLGQTILVGDTFGSGTRLTVV.